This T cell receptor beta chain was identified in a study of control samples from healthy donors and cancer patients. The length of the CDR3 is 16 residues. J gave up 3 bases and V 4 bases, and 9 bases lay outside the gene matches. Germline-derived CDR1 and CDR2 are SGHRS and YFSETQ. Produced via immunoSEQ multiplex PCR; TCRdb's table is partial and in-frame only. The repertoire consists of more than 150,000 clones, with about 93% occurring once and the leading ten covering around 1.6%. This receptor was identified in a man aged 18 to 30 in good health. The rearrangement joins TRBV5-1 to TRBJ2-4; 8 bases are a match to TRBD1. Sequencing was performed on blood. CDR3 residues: CASSVDRGQGKNIQYF. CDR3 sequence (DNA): TGCGCCAGCAGCGTAGACAGGGGACAAGGCAAAAACATTCAGTACTTC. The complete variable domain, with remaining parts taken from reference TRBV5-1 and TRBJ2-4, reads KAGVTQTPRYLIKTRGQQVTLSCSPISGHRSVSWYQQTPGQGLQFLFEYFSETQRNKGNFPGRFSGRQFSNSRSEMNVSTLELGDSALYLCASSVDRGQGKNIQYFGAGTRLSVL.